Shown below are 15 T cell receptor beta chains from a single sample sequenced in a study of T cell responses to AZD1222 COVID-19 vaccine. Produced via immunoSEQ multiplex PCR; TCRdb's table is partial and in-frame only. The profile shows some 150,000 clones, nearly 90% of them singletons. The sequenced sample was peripheral blood, obtained 28 days after the second dose of the MenACWY control vaccine. These receptors were taken from an adult who received the MenACWY meningococcal vaccine as a control.

The CDR3: CASSLGNQPQHF. CDR3 in DNA: TGTGCCAGCAGTCTTGGGAATCAGCCCCAGCATTTT. The chain uses TRBV28 and TRBJ1-5; no clear D. This CDR3 has 12 amino acids. The germline CDR1 and CDR2 sequences are MDHEN and SYDVKM. Trimming took 5 bases from V and 4 from J, leaving 6 bases between them.

J is TRBJ2-2 and V is TRBV5-4; 15 bases fit TRBD2. The junction had 5 bases not matched to a gene; V was cut back by 4 bases and J by 1 base. The germline gives CDR1 SGHNT, CDR2 YYREEE (reference sequence). The CDR3 is 18 residues long. The CDR3 here is CASSGGTSGGLNTGELFF. DNA for the CDR3: TGTGCCAGCAGCGGAGGGACTAGCGGGGGGTTGAACACCGGGGAGCTGTTTTTT.

CDR3 amino acids: CASRDTGFSDTQYF. In DNA form, the CDR3 reads TGTGCCAGCAGAGACACAGGGTTTTCAGATACGCAGTATTTT. This sequence joins TRBV6-6 and TRBJ2-3; weak D call: TRBD1 (6 bases). V lost 6 bases and J lost 4, with 14 bases in between. The CDR3 consists of 14 residues. CDR1 MNHNY and CDR2 SVGAGI come from the germline V gene (reference sequence).

The table lists this clone with a count of one. The chain is built from TRBV27 and TRBJ2-7, with a weak D call TRBD2 (5 bases). The CDR3 spans 13 residues. Trimming stripped 6 bases from V and 7 bases from J, with 16 bases between. CDR1 MNHEY and CDR2 SMNVEV come from the germline V gene (reference sequence). This chain's CDR3 is CASSPDTRGEQYF. The CDR3 DNA is TGTGCCAGCAGCCCAGATACTCGGGGAGAGCAGTACTTC.

The rearrangement joins TRBV5-1 to TRBJ2-2; TRBD1 matches at 8 bases. The CDR3 runs to 15 residues. Trimming removed 4 bases from V and 6 bases from J; junction bases left unmatched: 8. CDR1 SGHRS and CDR2 YFSETQ come from the germline V gene. The CDR3: CASSPGQGSPGELFF. CDR3 DNA: TGCGCCAGCAGCCCAGGACAGGGATCACCCGGGGAGCTGTTTTTT.

The rearrangement links TRBV7-2 to TRBJ2-1; the D gene is possibly TRBD2 (7 bases). The germline gives CDR1 SGHTA, CDR2 FQGNSA. The CDR3 loop spans 19 amino acids. Trimming took 0 bases from V and 6 from J, leaving 24 bases between them. The CDR3 spells CASSLAGYVGGGGVNEQFF. The CDR3 DNA is TGTGCCAGCAGCTTAGCGGGCTACGTCGGGGGAGGGGGGGTCAATGAGCAGTTCTTC.

The chain is built from TRBV18 and TRBJ1-5; a weak D match, TRBD1 (5 bases). CDR3 length: 15 residues. V was clipped by 2 bases and J by 0 bases, with 8 bases between them. In germline, CDR1 is KGHSH, CDR2 LQKENI. This chain's CDR3 is CASSPGGDSNQPQHF. DNA for the CDR3: TGTGCCAGCTCACCAGGGGGAGATAGCAATCAGCCCCAGCATTTT.

The chain has TRBV7-8 and TRBJ1-2, with TRBD1 identical over 7 bases. Trimming took 2 bases from V and 6 from J; bases not matched to a gene: 15. This CDR3 contains 17 residues. Looked up from germline, CDR1 is SGHVS and CDR2 is FQNEAQ. The CDR3 DNA follows: TGTGCCAGCAGCTTAAGCGATATTTCGACAGGGATAAATGGCTACACCTTC. It encodes CASSLSDISTGINGYTF.

V gene TRBV6-2 or TRBV6-3 combines with J gene TRBJ1-1; a possible D gene is TRBD1 (6 bases). This CDR3 has 13 amino acids. V shed 5 bases and J shed 6 bases, with 13 bases lying between them. Germline-derived CDR1 and CDR2 are MNHEY and SVGEGT. DNA of the CDR3: TGTGCCAGCAGTACCAGGGGCGGATCTGAAGCTTTCTTT. This codes for CASSTRGGSEAFF.

The chain combines TRBV28 with TRBJ2-3, with D hard to call. From germline, CDR1 is MDHEN and CDR2 SYDVKM. Trimming stripped 2 bases from V and 1 base from J, with 4 bases between. The CDR3 covers 13 residues. The DNA of the CDR3 is TGTGCCAGCAGTTTACCAGGCACAGATACGCAGTATTTT. Its translation is CASSLPGTDTQYF. The entire variable domain, with the rest obtained from reference TRBV28 and TRBJ2-3, is as follows: DVKVTQSSRYLVKRTGEKVFLECVQDMDHENMFWYRQDPGLGLRLIYFSYDVKMKEKGDIPEGYSVSREKKERFSLILESASTNQTSMYLCASSLPGTDTQYFGPGTRLTVL.

This clone was seen only a few times. The chain combines TRBV11-2 with TRBJ2-7, with D possibly being TRBD1 (6 bases). The CDR3 consists of 14 residues. CDR1 is SGHAT and CDR2 is FQNNGV in the germline V gene. Trimming removed 5 bases at V and 3 bases at J, with 14 bases between. For the CDR3, the DNA is TGTGCCAGCAGCCCTCGGGCAGGGGTCTACGAGCAGTACTTC. Protein product: CASSPRAGVYEQYF.

This clone turned up a few times. The chain carries TRBV5-1 and TRBJ1-2; the D gene is possibly TRBD1 (5 bases). CDR1 is SGHRS, CDR2 YFSETQ, per germline. Trimming removed 0 bases from V and 4 bases from J, with 19 bases in between. This CDR3 region has 17 residues. CDR3 amino acids: CASSLDMIGRVAYGYTF. CDR3 bases: TGCGCCAGCAGCTTGGATATGATTGGCAGGGTAGCCTATGGCTACACCTTC.

CDR3 sequence: CASASSSDTQYF. CDR3 nucleotide sequence: TGTGCCAGCGCTAGCAGTAGTGATACGCAGTATTTT. The rearrangement uses TRBV7-9 and TRBJ2-3; the D gene is possibly TRBD2 (5 bases). V lost 8 bases and J lost 6, with 12 bases in between. CDR1 SEHNR and CDR2 FQNEAQ come from the germline V gene (reference sequence). The CDR3 runs 12 residues.

This CDR3 is CASSLRALSYEQYF. CDR3 DNA: TGTGCCAGCAGCTTGCGCGCACTCTCCTACGAGCAGTACTTC. This chain links TRBV5-6 with TRBJ2-7; D ambiguous. V was shortened by 1 base and J by 0 bases, with 8 bases between the two germline ends. This CDR3 spans 14 amino acids. Germline lookup yields CDR1 SGHDT and CDR2 YYEEEE.

The chain employs TRBV7-2 and TRBJ1-2; 12 bases agree with TRBD1. CDR3 length: 16 residues. From germline, CDR1 is SGHTA and CDR2 FQGNSA. V shed 1 base, J shed 7 bases, and the junction held 7 bases outside the gene matches. CDR3 sequence (DNA): TGTGCCAGCAGCTTAGGTTGGGGACAGGGGGCCTCTGGCTACACCTTC. Translating it yields CASSLGWGQGASGYTF.